This TCR beta chain emerged from a study of T-cell reconstitution after alpha-beta-depleted transplantation in children listed by TCRdb under 2016. Notes on the research overall: The study quantitatively tracked T-cell immune reconstitution after TCRalphabeta/CD19-depleted allogeneic hematopoietic cell transplantation in children using TCR repertoire profiling.

Interpreted using the paper, the treatment or condition label stands for: allogeneic hematopoietic cell transplantation with graft depleted of TCRalphabeta T cells and CD19 B cells. TCRalphabeta/CD19-depleted allogeneic hematopoietic cell grafts were given to the transplant recipients, all of whom were children. The library was prepared using PCR. Sequencing was performed on an Illumina HiSeq 2500. TCR library preparation used molecular barcoding, with unique molecular identifiers applied to normalize quantification of the TCRbeta repertoire. TCRdb itself trimmed the public reads at Q25 with fastp, ran MiXCR and retained productive beta chains. Under each unique CDR3 protein, matching rows form one entry showing the most common genes and DNA. The sample data list about 980,000 distinct CDR3 sequences, and under 30% of these were observed just once. Around 30% of the sample belongs to the ten largest clones.

Beyond this particular receptor, the publication reports: About two months after transplant, the apparently early recovery of alphabetaT-cell counts reportedly depended on just several hundred clones that had expanded rapidly and came from non-depleted graft cells. The frequencies of hyperexpanded clones fell over the following months, and after one year, T-cell counts and TCRbeta diversity were mostly attributed to newly produced T cells. In some patients, high TCRbeta diversity at day 60 was attributed to recipient T cells and intrathymic progenitors that had survived conditioning.

At least ten counts were recorded for this clonotype. Its antigen remains undetermined. Base qualities are not provided; no much larger clone lies one nucleotide away. The receptor's source is a boy under two years old who had a stem cell transplant for SCID, so the T cells may come from the graft donor. The specimen comprised PBMCs, mostly from graft donor cells, sampled 360 days after TCRalphabeta/CD19-depleted stem cell transplant.

The CDR3 protein: CSVVGYIQETQYF. The nucleotide sequence is TGCAGCGTTGTTGGATATATCCAAGAGACCCAGTACTTC. The chain couples TRBV29-1 to TRBJ2-5; no D gene is confidently identified. The germline V gene encodes CDR1 SQVTM and CDR2 ANQGSEA. Measured from the cysteine to the phenylalanine, the CDR3 is 13 residues long. Only the CDR3 DNA stays, 39 bases, in frame from base 1. Between the V and J ends, shortened by 4 bases and 1 base respectively, the junction contains 10 bases.